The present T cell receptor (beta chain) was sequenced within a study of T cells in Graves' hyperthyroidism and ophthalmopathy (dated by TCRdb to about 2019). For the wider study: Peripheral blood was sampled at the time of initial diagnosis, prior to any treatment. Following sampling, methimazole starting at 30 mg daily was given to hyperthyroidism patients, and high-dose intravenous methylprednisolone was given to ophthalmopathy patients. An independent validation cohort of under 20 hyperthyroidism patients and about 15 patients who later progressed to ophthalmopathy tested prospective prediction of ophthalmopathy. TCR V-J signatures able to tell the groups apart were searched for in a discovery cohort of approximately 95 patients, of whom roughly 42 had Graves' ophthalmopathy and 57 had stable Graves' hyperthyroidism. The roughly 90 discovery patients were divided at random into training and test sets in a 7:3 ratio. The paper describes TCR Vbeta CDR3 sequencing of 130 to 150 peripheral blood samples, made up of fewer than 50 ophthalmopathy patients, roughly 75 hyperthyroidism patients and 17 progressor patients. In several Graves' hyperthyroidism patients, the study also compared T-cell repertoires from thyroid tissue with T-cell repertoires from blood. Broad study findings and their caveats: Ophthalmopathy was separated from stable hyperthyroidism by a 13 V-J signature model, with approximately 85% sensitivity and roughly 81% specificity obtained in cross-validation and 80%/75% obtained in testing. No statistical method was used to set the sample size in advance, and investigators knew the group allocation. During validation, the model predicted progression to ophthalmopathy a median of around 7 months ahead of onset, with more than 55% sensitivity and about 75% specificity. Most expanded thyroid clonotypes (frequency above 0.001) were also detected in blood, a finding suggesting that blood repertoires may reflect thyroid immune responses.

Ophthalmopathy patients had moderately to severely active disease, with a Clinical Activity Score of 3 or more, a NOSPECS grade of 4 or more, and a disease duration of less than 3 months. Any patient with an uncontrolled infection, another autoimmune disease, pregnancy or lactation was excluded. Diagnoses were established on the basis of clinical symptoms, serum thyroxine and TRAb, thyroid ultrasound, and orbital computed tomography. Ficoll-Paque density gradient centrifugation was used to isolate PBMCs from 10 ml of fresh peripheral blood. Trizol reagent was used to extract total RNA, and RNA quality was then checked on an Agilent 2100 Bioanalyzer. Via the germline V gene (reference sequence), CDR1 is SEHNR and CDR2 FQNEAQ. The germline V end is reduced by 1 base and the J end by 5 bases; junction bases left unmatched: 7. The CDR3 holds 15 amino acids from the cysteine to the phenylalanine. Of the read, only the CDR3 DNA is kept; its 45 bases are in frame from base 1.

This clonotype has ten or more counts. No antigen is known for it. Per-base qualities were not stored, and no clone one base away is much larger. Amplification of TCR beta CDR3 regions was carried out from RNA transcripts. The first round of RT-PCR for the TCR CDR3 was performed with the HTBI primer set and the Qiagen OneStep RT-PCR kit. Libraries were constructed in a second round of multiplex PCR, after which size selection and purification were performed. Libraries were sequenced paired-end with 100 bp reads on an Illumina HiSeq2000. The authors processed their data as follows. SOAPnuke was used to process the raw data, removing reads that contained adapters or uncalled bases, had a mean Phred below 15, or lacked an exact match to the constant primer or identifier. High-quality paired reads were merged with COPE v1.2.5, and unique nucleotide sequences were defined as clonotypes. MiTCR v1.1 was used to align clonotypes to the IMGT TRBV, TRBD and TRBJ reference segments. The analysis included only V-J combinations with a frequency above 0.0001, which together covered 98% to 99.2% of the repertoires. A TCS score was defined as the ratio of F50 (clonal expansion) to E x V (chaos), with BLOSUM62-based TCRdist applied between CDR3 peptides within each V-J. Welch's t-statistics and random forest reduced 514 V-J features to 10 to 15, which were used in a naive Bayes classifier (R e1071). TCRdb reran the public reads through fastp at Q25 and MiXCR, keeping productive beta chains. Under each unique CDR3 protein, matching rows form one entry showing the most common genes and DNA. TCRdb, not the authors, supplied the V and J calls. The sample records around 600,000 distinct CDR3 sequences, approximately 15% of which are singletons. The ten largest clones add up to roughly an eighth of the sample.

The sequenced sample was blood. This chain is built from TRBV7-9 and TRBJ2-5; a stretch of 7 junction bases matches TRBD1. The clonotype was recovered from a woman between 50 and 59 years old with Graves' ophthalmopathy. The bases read TGTGCCAGCAGCTTAGTTTGGACAGGCGGGGAGACCCAGTACTTC. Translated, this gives CASSLVWTGGETQYF.